The present TCR beta chain was sequenced within a study of blood T cell repertoires in COVID-19. The CDR3 is 14 amino acids. Germline V CDR1 and CDR2: GTSNPN, SVGIG (reference sequence). V dropped 3 bases and J dropped 7; count of bases not matched to a gene: 7. Profiling relied on immunoSEQ multiplex PCR, and the TCRdb table lists in-frame clones only, not all of them. The sample contains about 480,000 clones, more than 70% of which appear only once. This sequence joins TRBV30 and TRBJ2-2, with TRBD2 matching over 8 bases. This receptor was taken from a woman aged 50 to 60 with COVID-19, enrolled during active disease. Sequencing was performed on peripheral blood. CDR3 sequence reads: CAWSGGLVGGELFF. The CDR3 coding sequence is TGTGCCTGGAGCGGGGGACTAGTAGGCGGGGAGCTGTTTTTT.